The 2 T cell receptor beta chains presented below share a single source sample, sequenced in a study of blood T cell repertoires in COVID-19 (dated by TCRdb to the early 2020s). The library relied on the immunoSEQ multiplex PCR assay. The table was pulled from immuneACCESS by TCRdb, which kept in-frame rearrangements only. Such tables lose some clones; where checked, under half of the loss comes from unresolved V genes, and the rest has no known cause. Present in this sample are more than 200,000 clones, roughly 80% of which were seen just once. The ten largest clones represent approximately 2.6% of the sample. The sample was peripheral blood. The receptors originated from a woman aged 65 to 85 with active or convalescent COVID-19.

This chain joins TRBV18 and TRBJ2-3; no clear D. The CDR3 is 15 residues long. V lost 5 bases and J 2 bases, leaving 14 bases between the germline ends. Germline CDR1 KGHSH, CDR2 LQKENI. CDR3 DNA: TGTGCCAGCTCATCCTCGGCGGCGGACACAGATACGCAGTATTTT. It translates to CASSSSAADTDTQYF. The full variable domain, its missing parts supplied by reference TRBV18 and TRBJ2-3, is NAGVMQNPRHLVRRRGQEARLRCSPMKGHSHVYWYRQLPEEGLKFMVYLQKENIIDESGMPKERFSAEFPKEGPSILRIQQVVRGDSAAYFCASSSSAADTDTQYFGPGTRLTVL.

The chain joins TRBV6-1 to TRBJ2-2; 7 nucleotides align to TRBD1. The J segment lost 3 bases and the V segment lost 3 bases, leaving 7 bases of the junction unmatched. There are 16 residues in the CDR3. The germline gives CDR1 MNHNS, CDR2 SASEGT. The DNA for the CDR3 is TGTGCCAGCAGTGAGTCCTACAGGGGCTACACCGGGGAGCTGTTTTTT. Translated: CASSESYRGYTGELFF.